This entry describes one TCR beta chain. The antigen is undetermined. The source of the sample is a study of cytomegalovirus exposure and HLA in healthy donors. Whole-study context: Out of around 360 genotyped donors, 81% belonged to the Caucasian-associated ancestry cluster.

Study-level findings and limits: Rarity characterized most TCR sequences, yet some public TCRs appeared in many donors. Later analysis suggested links between common viral pathogens and several top significant clusters.

13 Jbeta primers and 60 Vbeta primers were used for the PCR. Profiling relied on immunoSEQ multiplex PCR, and the TCRdb table lists in-frame clones only, not all of them. The profile shows some 150,000 clones, 80% to 90% of them singletons. Germline V lookup: CDR1 SGHRS, CDR2 YFSETQ. The junction had 3 bases not matched to a gene; V was cut back by 5 bases and J by 2 bases. There are 14 residues in the CDR3. The sequence came from a woman in her twenties or thirties in good health and CMV-seropositive. Sequencing was carried out using PBMCs. The chain recombines TRBV5-1 with TRBJ2-2, with 7 bases aligning to TRBD1. DNA of the CDR3: TGCGCCAGCAGGACAGGGAGTAACACCGGGGAGCTGTTTTTT. Translating it yields CASRTGSNTGELFF.